This T cell receptor (beta chain) was sequenced in a study of graft-versus-host responses after intestinal transplantation. Whole-study context: Recipients were all induced with anti-thymocyte globulin, then given tacrolimus and steroids for about three years.

Germline CDR1 is SGHRS and CDR2 is YFSETQ. The CDR3 extends over 14 amino acids. V was pared by 5 bases and J by 7 bases, with 6 bases of the junction left unmatched. Clones were read by immunoSEQ multiplex PCR, and TCRdb kept only the in-frame ones, dropping some. The table has 80,000 to 100,000 clones, about nine tenths seen once; the top ten hold 0.11%. This clone was seen a few times. Its antigen is still unknown. This specimen was unstimulated CD4+ T cells sorted from spleen or lymph node cells, taken before intestinal transplant. This sequence joins TRBV5-1 and TRBJ1-6; TRBD1 matches 7 bases. The receptor was isolated from a human donor who received an intestinal transplant. The CDR3 coding sequence is TGCGCCAGCAGGCCTGGGACAGTAAATTCACCCCTCCACTTT. It yields the protein CASRPGTVNSPLHF.